This T cell receptor beta chain was captured in a study of cytomegalovirus exposure and HLA in healthy donors. PCR used 60 Vbeta primers and 13 Jbeta primers. Generated by immunoSEQ multiplex PCR, the TCRdb table keeps only in-frame clones and is missing some. The data show about 91,000 clones, roughly nine tenths seen once. Looked up from germline, CDR1 is LNHDA and CDR2 is SQIVND (reference sequence). The CDR3 loop spans 16 amino acids. Trimming removed 5 bases from V and 0 bases from J; junction bases left unmatched: 6. The receptor's source is a man aged 25 to 40 in good health and CMV-seropositive. The V gene is TRBV19, the J gene TRBJ2-7; the match to TRBD2 covers 11 bases. Input material: PBMCs. The CDR3 sequence is CASSLGLAGSSYEQYF. The CDR3 region has the DNA TGTGCCAGTAGTCTCGGACTAGCGGGTTCCTCCTACGAGCAGTACTTC.